Presented here are 14 T cell receptor beta chains from one specimen sequenced in a study of technical replicates of blood from several donors. The table came from immunoSEQ multiplex PCR; TCRdb's copy has only in-frame clones and leaves some out. The sample contains tens of thousands of clones, under 95% of which appear only once. The sequenced sample was T cells isolated from PBMCs. These receptors were obtained from a human donor in good health.

The rearrangement joins TRBV7-3 to TRBJ1-2, with 9 positions matching TRBD1. V lost 2 bases to trimming and J lost 8 bases; unmatched junction nucleotides: 3. There are 13 residues in the CDR3. Germline loops: CDR1 SGHTA, CDR2 FQGTGA. The CDR3: CASSLGTGIGYTF. DNA of the CDR3: TGTGCCAGCAGCTTAGGGACAGGGATAGGCTACACCTTC.

The V call is TRBV27, the J call TRBJ2-2, with 8 positions matching TRBD1. The germline CDR1 and CDR2 sequences are MNHEY and SMNVEV (reference sequence). V lost 4 bases to trimming and J lost 5 bases; unmatched junction nucleotides: 3. This CDR3 is 14 amino acids long. Written as DNA, the CDR3 is TGTGCCAGCAGTTCAACAGGGGGGACCGGGGAGCTGTTTTTT. This gives the protein CASSSTGGTGELFF.

The rearrangement joins TRBV4-1 to TRBJ2-6; D remains ambiguous. Germline CDR1 reads MGHRA; CDR2 reads YSYEKL. The CDR3 extends over 17 amino acids. V gave up 1 base and J gave up 0 bases, with 10 bases separating them. CDR3 residues: CASSQARRSSGANVLTF. The CDR3 bases are TGCGCCAGCAGCCAAGCGAGGAGAAGCTCTGGGGCCAACGTCCTGACTTTC.

The genes are TRBV18 and TRBJ2-7, with 7 bases fitting TRBD1. There are 16 residues in the CDR3. Germline CDR1 and CDR2: KGHSH and LQKENI. V dropped 3 bases and J dropped 6; count of bases not matched to a gene: 14. The CDR3 is CASSPYVMSGTVEQYF. In DNA, the CDR3 is TGTGCCAGCTCACCTTATGTAATGTCCGGGACAGTCGAGCAGTACTTC.

The chain links TRBV7-9 to TRBJ2-2; unclear D gene. The CDR3 is made up of 10 amino acids. Per germline, CDR1 SEHNR and CDR2 FQNEAQ (reference sequence). V lost 8 bases, J lost 9 bases, and 7 bases lay in between. The CDR3 reads CASSSRELFF. CDR3 DNA sequence: TGTGCCAGCTCATCCAGGGAGCTGTTTTTT.

The gene calls are TRBV14 and TRBJ2-1; weak D call: TRBD2 (5 bases). Germline CDR1 SGHDN, CDR2 FVKESK. Trimming shortened V by 0 bases and J by 12 bases, and 9 bases separated the two germline ends. The CDR3 sequence is 12 residues long. CDR3 residues: CASSQDSAAQFF. The DNA for the CDR3 is TGTGCCAGCAGCCAAGATAGCGCGGCGCAGTTCTTC. Full variable domain (remainder filled in from reference TRBV14 and TRBJ2-1): EAGVTQFPSHSVIEKGQTVTLRCDPISGHDNLYWYRRVMGKEIKFLLHFVKESKQDESGMPNNRFLAERTGGTYSTLKVQPAELEDSGVYFCASSQDSAAQFFGPGTRLTVL.

The J gene is TRBJ2-1, the V gene TRBV5-6, with 7 bases fitting TRBD1. The V segment lost 5 bases and the J segment 10 bases; nucleotides outside the gene matches: 9. This CDR3 spans 13 amino acids. The germline gives CDR1 SGHDT, CDR2 YYEEEE. CDR3 nucleotides: TGTGCCAGCAGACACACAGGGGCCGGGGAGCAGTTCTTC. As protein: CASRHTGAGEQFF.

The CDR3, as DNA: TGCGCCAGCAGCTTGATCGGGGATTTAGAAGCTTTCTTT. It codes for CASSLIGDLEAFF. The genes are TRBV5-1 and TRBJ1-1; D gene unclear. Germline loops: CDR1 SGHRS, CDR2 YFSETQ. This CDR3 is built from 13 residues. Trimming removed 1 base from V and 8 bases from J, with 12 bases in between.

This rearrangement joins TRBV19 to TRBJ1-1; D gene unclear. The CDR3 is 11 amino acids. Trimming removed 10 bases at V and 1 base at J, with 7 bases between. Germline V gene data show CDR1 as LNHDA and CDR2 as SQIVND (reference sequence). CDR3: CATRGNTEAFF. For the CDR3, the DNA is TGTGCCACTCGGGGGAACACTGAAGCTTTCTTT.

This chain connects TRBV9 to TRBJ1-1; no reliable D call. This CDR3 has 14 amino acids. Germline V gene sequence: CDR1 SGDLS, CDR2 YYNGEE. V shed 0 bases and J shed 5 bases, with 11 bases lying between them. The CDR3 loop reads CASSVVPPGTEAFF. CDR3 DNA: TGTGCCAGCAGCGTAGTACCCCCCGGGACTGAAGCTTTCTTT.

V is TRBV7-2 and J is TRBJ2-7; D call uncertain. The CDR3 covers 12 residues. Germline V gene sequence: CDR1 SGHTA, CDR2 FQGNSA. The V gene lost 5 bases and the J gene lost 6 bases, with 11 bases spanning the gap. CDR3 bases: TGTGCCAGCAGCACCACAGCAGGCGAGCAGTACTTC. It codes for CASSTTAGEQYF.

This chain connects TRBV28 to TRBJ1-3; tentative D call: TRBD1 (6 bases). The CDR3 length is 15 residues. V lost 4 bases and J 0 bases, leaving 10 bases between the germline ends. Germline CDR1 MDHEN, CDR2 SYDVKM. The CDR3 DNA is TGTGCCAGCAGTTCGGGGGGCCACTCTGGAAACACCATATATTTT. It translates to CASSSGGHSGNTIYF.

The chain recombines TRBV9 with TRBJ1-1; no clear D. The CDR3 covers 14 residues. The V and J ends lost 0 bases and 1 base respectively, with 7 bases between them. Germline V gene sequence: CDR1 SGDLS, CDR2 YYNGEE. Here the CDR3 reads CASSVAAENTEAFF. In nucleotides, the CDR3 is TGTGCCAGCAGCGTAGCCGCGGAGAACACTGAAGCTTTCTTT.

This chain connects TRBV9 to TRBJ2-3, with TRBD2 matching 9 bases. This CDR3 has 17 residues. The germline gives CDR1 SGDLS, CDR2 YYNGEE. Trimming at V came to 0 bases and at J to 4 bases, leaving 9 bases not matched to a gene. CDR3 nucleotide sequence: TGTGCCAGCAGCGTAGTCCCTAGCGGGGAAGGCTCAGATACGCAGTATTTT. Translation: CASSVVPSGEGSDTQYF.